This T cell receptor (beta chain) is drawn from a study of beta chain features in type 1 diabetes. As for this clone: Its antigen is unknown.

Trimming left V 5 bases short and J 0 bases short, with 15 bases between. The germline CDR1 and CDR2 sequences are MNHEY and SMNVEV (reference sequence). The CDR3 is 16 amino acids. Reverse transcribing all isolated RNA meant expressed TCRB transcripts were sequenced. TCRdb's copy holds only in-frame clones and misses some; the assay was immunoSEQ multiplex PCR. The sample records over 150,000 clones, 10% being singletons. Study-level points and caveats: Type 1 diabetes patients had VDJ junctions that carried fewer insertions and more deletions. Patients with Type 1 diabetes showed moderately but significantly shorter TCRB CDR3s in all four CD4+ subsets. Possible PCR preference for shorter templates applied equally to patients and controls.

The rearrangement uses TRBV27 and TRBJ2-3, with D possibly being TRBD1 (6 bases). Source material: central memory CD4+ T cells from blood. The origin of this receptor is a man aged 25 to 40 with type 1 diabetes. The CDR3: CASSTHGQFSTDTQYF. The CDR3 coding sequence is TGTGCCAGCAGTACCCACGGACAGTTTAGCACAGATACGCAGTATTTT.